This T cell receptor beta chain was recovered during a study of blood T cell repertoires in COVID-19. Across the study: PBMCs, B-cell-depleted T cells, or T cells were the source of the cDNA or gDNA that made up the material.

This CDR3 has 17 residues. The J segment lost 0 bases and the V segment lost 1 base, leaving 8 bases of the junction unmatched. Germline V lookup: CDR1 LGHNT, CDR2 FRNRAP. Participants were aged about 18 to 89 years from around 25 US areas. Data came from immunoSEQ multiplex PCR; TCRdb stores just in-frame clones and leaves some out. The data hold under 200,000 clones, with 88% observed a single time. The clonotype was recovered from a woman aged 45-59 years who had recovered from COVID-19. The chain employs TRBV12-5 and TRBJ1-1; 7 nucleotides agree with TRBD1. Sequencing input: PBMCs or T cells enriched from blood (not recorded which). CDR3 DNA sequence: TGTGCTAGTGGTTTGGACTCGTGGGACAGCATGAACACTGAAGCTTTCTTT. Translation: CASGLDSWDSMNTEAFF.